This section outlines one T cell receptor (beta chain) sequence together with its context. Its antigen is currently not known. Per-base quality was not reported, and no clone a single base away is much larger than it. For sequencing of the TCRbeta CDR3 region, genomic DNA was extracted from the sorted cells. The immunoSEQ Assay was used for sequencing of TCRbeta CDR3 regions. In TCRdb, the immuneACCESS table is reduced to in-frame sequences with V and J assigned. These tables do not hold every clone; where another copy was compared, an unresolved V gene accounts for under half, and the others remain unexplained. The sample table shows roughly 79,000 clones, and 92% are seen once. Around 0.5% of the sample is held by the ten biggest clonotypes. Patients with autoimmune disease history or receiving systemic immunosuppression were excluded from the trial. Peripheral blood for TCR sequencing was collected from all dose cohorts at baseline, on cycle 4 day 1, and on cycle 7 day 1. Samples were obtained from an open-label, multicenter, first-in-human phase I dose-escalation trial of ivuxolimab. Adults with locally advanced or metastatic head and neck squamous cell, hepatocellular, melanoma or renal cell carcinoma were enrolled in the trial. Before TCR sequencing, CD4+ and CD8+ T cells were separately sorted from peripheral blood.

This sample is part of a study of OX40 agonist ivuxolimab in advanced cancers. Regarding the complete study: Ivuxolimab, which targeted the costimulatory receptor OX40 (CD134), was an agonistic, fully human IgG2 monoclonal antibody. Intravenous ivuxolimab was administered to patients every 2 weeks at six dose levels: 0.01, 0.1, 0.3, 1.5, 3 and 10 mg/kg. Of the approximately 54 dose-escalation patients, hepatocellular carcinoma was present in around 20, melanoma in around 15, renal cell carcinoma in 9 and head and neck cancer in 9. The dose-escalation cohort was roughly 80% male with a mean age of about 65 years, ranging from roughly 20 to 80. Prior anti-PD-1, anti-PD-L1 or anti-CTLA-4 therapy was permitted, and 30% to 50% of dose-escalation patients had received checkpoint inhibitors. Partial responses were achieved by three dose-escalation patients, of whom one had hepatocellular carcinoma and two had cutaneous melanoma. The purpose of peripheral TCRbeta sequencing was to test whether ivuxolimab changed TCR sequence diversity and led to clonal T-cell expansion. The paper covers the monotherapy dose-escalation part of the phase I ivuxolimab trial, which included N ≈ 57 patients.

The CDR3 has 17 amino acids, counting the end cysteine and phenylalanine. Only the CDR3 DNA is retained, 51 bases long and in frame from the first base. V has 3 bases trimmed and J has 7 bases trimmed; junction bases matching no gene number 12. The germline V gene (reference sequence) specifies GTSNPN as CDR1 and SVGIG as CDR2. The full study reports these points: Low levels of normalized T-cell clonal expansion were also shown by some nonresponding patients. Partial responders in the 0.1-3.0 mg/kg groups had among the lowest normalized peripheral clonal expansion, especially among CD8+ T cells. At doses from 0.1 to 3.0 mg/kg, clonal expansion was seen in both CD4+ and CD8+ blood T cells between baseline and week 6. After ivuxolimab, more expanded clones were found on average in CD8+ T cells than in CD4+ T cells. The antigen specificity of the clonally expanded peripheral T cells was not determined.

This clonotype was obtained from an adult with an advanced solid tumor such as melanoma, head and neck, liver or kidney cancer. Here the sequenced sample was CD4+ or CD8+ T cells sorted from blood, taken in a trial of the OX40 agonist ivuxolimab. The rearranged segments are TRBV30 and TRBJ1-4; TRBD1 aligns with 12 central bases. The CDR3 protein sequence reads: CAWRTGQGASLGEKLFF. The nucleotides are TGTGCCTGGAGGACGGGACAGGGGGCATCCTTGGGTGAAAAACTGTTTTTT.